This is a list of T cell receptor beta chains from one sample in a study of spatial heterogeneity in lung cancer. TCRdb processed the 5' RACE reads anew with MiXCR; each CDR3 protein has one entry. The table includes about 92,000 distinct CDR3 sequences, over 9.5% detected once. This sample comprised PBMCs, obtained at surgery. Source of these receptors: a male donor with early-stage non-small cell lung cancer. CDR3s include the opening cysteine and the closing phenylalanine or tryptophan. Fields, in order: clone size, V gene, D gene, J gene, CDR3 protein, CDR3 DNA. A D gene is named only where the DNA matches it firmly. Rows give clone size only sometimes, using once, few, many, or a class for an expanded clone.

few	TRBV12-3/TRBV12-4	NA	TRBJ2-2	CASRPGSRVAGELFF	TGTGCCAGCAGACCAGGCAGCCGCGTCGCCGGGGAGCTGTTTTTT
NA	TRBV4-1	TRBD2	TRBJ2-7	CASSHSGGNYEQYF	TGCGCCAGCAGCCATAGCGGGGGAAACTACGAGCAGTACTTC
few	TRBV7-8	TRBD2	TRBJ2-2	CASSLGTSGSGAGELFF	TGTGCCAGCAGCTTGGGGACTAGCGGGAGCGGCGCCGGGGAGCTGTTTTTT
many	TRBV4-3	NA	TRBJ2-4	CASSQEQGGTNIQYF	TGCGCCAGCAGCCAAGAACAGGGCGGGACAAACATTCAGTACTTC
NA	TRBV4-1	TRBD1	TRBJ1-1	CASRDGQGKDEAFF	TGCGCCAGCAGAGATGGACAGGGGAAAGATGAAGCTTTCTTT
few	TRBV5-1	NA	TRBJ2-5	CASSPPAGMETQYF	TGCGCCAGCAGCCCCCCAGCAGGGATGGAGACCCAGTACTTC
NA	TRBV13	NA	TRBJ2-5	CASSLRAPRDYQETQYF	TGTGCCAGCAGCTTAAGGGCCCCACGAGACTACCAAGAGACCCAGTACTTC
many	TRBV27	NA	TRBJ2-2	CASSTYTGELFF	TGTGCCAGCAGTACGTACACCGGGGAGCTGTTTTTT
NA	TRBV10-3	NA	TRBJ2-3	CAISAGTDRTDTQYF	TGTGCCATCAGTGCGGGGACGGACCGCACAGATACGCAGTATTTT
NA	TRBV20-1	TRBD1	TRBJ1-6	CSAKRQGQISYNSPLHF	TGCAGTGCCAAAAGACAGGGGCAAATTTCCTATAATTCACCCCTCCACTTT
NA	TRBV2	TRBD1	TRBJ1-6	CASREGQLNSPLHF	TGTGCCAGCAGGGAGGGACAGCTCAATTCACCCCTCCACTTT
few	TRBV14	TRBD2	TRBJ2-1	CASSVRSSGTSYNEQFF	TGTGCCAGCAGCGTCCGATCTAGCGGGACCTCCTACAATGAGCAGTTCTTC
NA	TRBV6-2/TRBV6-3	NA	TRBJ2-3	CASSYSGGIGDTQYF	TGTGCCAGCAGTTACTCAGGCGGTATCGGAGATACGCAGTATTTT
few	TRBV29-1	NA	TRBJ2-1	CSVEGREAYNEQFF	TGCAGCGTTGAGGGCAGGGAGGCCTACAATGAGCAGTTCTTC
many	TRBV20-1	NA	TRBJ1-1	CSARGDITNTEAFF	TGCAGTGCTAGGGGGGACATAACGAACACTGAAGCTTTCTTT
few	TRBV12-3/TRBV12-4	TRBD1	TRBJ2-7	CASSSDRGRYEQYF	TGTGCCAGCAGTTCGGACAGGGGAAGGTACGAGCAGTACTTC
many	TRBV18	NA	TRBJ2-5	CASSPDYQETQYF	TGTGCCAGCTCACCGGACTATCAAGAGACCCAGTACTTC
many	TRBV7-6	NA	TRBJ2-3	CASGGGSSTDTQYF	TGTGCCAGCGGGGGCGGTTCAAGCACAGATACGCAGTATTTT
few	TRBV6-2/TRBV6-3	NA	TRBJ1-1	CASSWAAVTEAFF	TGTGCCAGCAGTTGGGCGGCGGTCACTGAAGCTTTCTTT
few	TRBV11-2	NA	TRBJ1-5	CASSLDSFYQPQHF	TGTGCCAGCAGCTTAGATTCTTTCTATCAGCCCCAGCATTTT
NA	TRBV12-3/TRBV12-4	TRBD2	TRBJ2-1	CASSPTSGGPSYNEQFF	TGTGCCAGCAGTCCGACTAGCGGGGGGCCATCCTACAATGAGCAGTTCTTC
NA	TRBV29-1	NA	TRBJ2-5	CSVTLEGLALQETQYF	TGCAGCGTTACCCTCGAGGGGTTGGCGCTCCAAGAGACCCAGTACTTC
NA	TRBV20-1	NA	TRBJ2-7	CSAPLAGNYEQYF	TGCAGTGCTCCACTAGCTGGTAATTACGAGCAGTACTTC
few	TRBV6-1	NA	TRBJ1-1	CASREVLNTEAFF	TGTGCCAGCAGAGAGGTTCTGAACACTGAAGCTTTCTTT
NA	TRBV30	NA	TRBJ1-4	CAWSVAGAKEKLFF	TGTGCCTGGAGTGTAGCAGGGGCCAAGGAAAAACTGTTTTTT
few	TRBV20-1	NA	TRBJ1-5	CSARDPAGGPQPQHF	TGCAGTGCTAGAGATCCGGCGGGAGGACCTCAGCCCCAGCATTTT
NA	TRBV29-1	TRBD2	TRBJ2-1	CSVALAGDNEQFF	TGCAGCGTTGCTCTAGCGGGAGACAATGAGCAGTTCTTC
NA	TRBV7-9	NA	TRBJ1-2	CASSLGIATGFGYTF	TGTGCCAGCAGCTTAGGAATAGCCACAGGGTTTGGCTACACCTTC
NA	TRBV6-1	NA	TRBJ2-4	CASSERVAIQYF	TGTGCCAGCAGTGAACGTGTGGCCATTCAGTACTTC
NA	TRBV28	NA	TRBJ1-3	CASREEGLGGNTIYF	TGTGCCAGCAGGGAAGAGGGTCTAGGAGGAAACACCATATATTTT
few	TRBV20-1	NA	TRBJ2-3	CSASGTEHTDTQYF	TGCAGTGCTAGCGGGACGGAACACACAGATACGCAGTATTTT
few	TRBV20-1	NA	TRBJ2-3	CSAMGEGATDTQYF	TGCAGTGCTATGGGAGAGGGAGCCACAGATACGCAGTATTTT
NA	TRBV13	TRBD2	TRBJ2-1	CASSLYVDRGTSGSYNEQFF	TGTGCCAGCAGCTTATATGTAGATCGAGGGACTAGCGGGAGTTACAATGAGCAGTTCTTC
many	TRBV4-3	NA	TRBJ2-3	CASSQDPTSDTQYF	TGCGCCAGCAGCCAAGATCCGACATCAGATACGCAGTATTTT
NA	TRBV3-1	TRBD1	TRBJ1-2	CASSQDYSGTGGKSGYTF	TGTGCCAGCAGCCAAGATTATTCTGGGACAGGGGGGAAGTCTGGCTACACCTTC
NA	TRBV9	TRBD2	TRBJ2-5	CASSVASGSRETQYF	TGTGCCAGCAGCGTAGCTAGCGGGAGCCGAGAGACCCAGTACTTC
NA	TRBV7-9	NA	TRBJ2-5	CASSAEAETQYF	TGTGCCAGCAGCGCCGAGGCCGAGACCCAGTACTTC